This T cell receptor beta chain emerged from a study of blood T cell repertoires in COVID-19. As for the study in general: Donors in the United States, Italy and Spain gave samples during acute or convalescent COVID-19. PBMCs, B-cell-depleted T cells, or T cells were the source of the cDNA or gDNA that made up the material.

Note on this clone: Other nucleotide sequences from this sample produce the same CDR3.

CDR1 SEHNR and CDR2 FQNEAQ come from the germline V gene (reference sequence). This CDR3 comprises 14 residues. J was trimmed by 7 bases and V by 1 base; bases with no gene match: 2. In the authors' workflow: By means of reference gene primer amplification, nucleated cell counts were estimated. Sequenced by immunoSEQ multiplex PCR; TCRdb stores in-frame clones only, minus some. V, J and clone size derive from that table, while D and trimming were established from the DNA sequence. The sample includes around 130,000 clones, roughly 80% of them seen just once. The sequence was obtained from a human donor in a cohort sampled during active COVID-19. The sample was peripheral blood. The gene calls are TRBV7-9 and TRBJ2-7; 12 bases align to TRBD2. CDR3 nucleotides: TGTGCCAGCAGCTTAGGACTAGCGGGAGTTGAGCAGTACTTC. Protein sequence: CASSLGLAGVEQYF.